Included here is one TCR beta chain sequence, with context. The data were taken from a study of blood T cell repertoires in COVID-19. Repertoires were generated with immunoSEQ multiplex PCR, while TCRdb's copy carries only in-frame clones and drops some. The top ten hold approximately 6.3% of the sample, which has 84,000 or so clones, about 83% seen once. The TCR originated in a man between 65 and 85 years old with COVID-19, enrolled during active disease. The source material was peripheral blood.

CDR3 nucleotides: TGTGCCAGCAGCCCGTTAGACAGCATTTATGGCTACACCTTC. Translation gives CASSPLDSIYGYTF. The gene calls are TRBV5-6 and TRBJ1-2, with D maybe TRBD1 (5 bases). Trimming left V 4 bases short and J 5 bases short, with 15 bases between. This CDR3 is 14 amino acids long. Germline V gene sequence: CDR1 SGHDT, CDR2 YYEEEE. Full variable domain (missing parts from reference TRBV5-6 and TRBJ1-2): DAGVTQSPTHLIKTRGQQVTLRCSPKSGHDTVSWYQQALGQGPQFIFQYYEEEERQRGNFPDRFSGHQFPNYSSELNVNALLLGDSALYLCASSPLDSIYGYTFGSGTRLTVV.